This entry is about one T cell receptor (beta chain). The data were obtained in a study of T-cell memory formation after mild COVID-19. Amplification by 5'RACE using constant-segment primers produced TCR alpha and TCR beta cDNA libraries that carried sample barcodes and UMIs. TCRdb re-derived calls from the 5' RACE reads in MiXCR, one entry per CDR3 protein. Of roughly 410,000 distinct CDR3 sequences detected, 20% to 25% appear once; the ten largest clones hold around 9.5%. Trimming removed 0 bases from V and 2 bases from J, with 16 bases in between. This CDR3 has 17 amino acids. Germline assignment: CDR1 MNHEY and CDR2 SMNVEV (reference sequence).

Sequenced material: PBMCs or a T cell subset sorted from them (not recorded which). The chain has TRBV27 and TRBJ1-2; D possibly corresponds to TRBD1 (6 bases). The origin of this receptor is an adult woman who had mild COVID-19 (a few samples of this study predate the infection). Cell type and time point are not known. CDR3 sequence reads: CASSLSGGTFPNYGYTF. The CDR3 DNA sequence: TGTGCCAGCAGTTTATCGGGGGGCACCTTCCCCAACTATGGCTACACCTTC.